Listed here is a single TCR beta chain. Original handling: Junction-only immunoSEQ data arrived without quality scores, meaning filtering differed. Only in-frame clones appear in the TCRdb table, and some are missing; sequencing was by immunoSEQ multiplex PCR. The DNA was the basis for D and trimming; V, J and clone size are from that table. The data contain over 1.5 million clones, 95% to 99% of them singletons. The sample originates from a study of shared clonotypes between healthy human individuals. The J segment lost 9 bases and the V segment lost 4 bases, leaving 16 bases of the junction unmatched. There are 15 residues in the CDR3. Per the germline V gene, CDR1 is SGHTS and CDR2 is YDEGEE.

The V call is TRBV5-8, the J call TRBJ2-7; TRBD1 agrees at 7 bases. The specimen was naive CD4+ T cells sorted from blood. Subset noted: CD45RA+ positively selected. The receptor comes from a man aged 25-45 years in good health. The CDR3 is CASSLDRVSSQRQYF. The CDR3 region has the DNA TGTGCCAGCAGCCTAGACAGGGTTTCATCCCAACGGCAGTACTTC.